In its sample, the clone carrying this T cell receptor beta chain was seen many times. Its antigen is unidentified. These data originate in a study of neurological immune-mediated disorders. Study results and caveats: The multiple sclerosis repertoire cluster had no clinical or MRI feature associated with it. Levels of TCR clonal expansion peaked in HTLV-1-associated myelopathy and reached their lowest in multiple sclerosis, under those of healthy controls.

The cDNA was generated through 5'RACE incorporating 10-nucleotide random UMIs. Each CDR3 protein gets one entry after TCRdb re-called the 5' RACE reads with MiXCR. Here the sample spans some 66,000 distinct CDR3 sequences, approximately 4.2% being singletons. Germline assignment: CDR1 MNHEY and CDR2 SVGAGI. The CDR3 has 16 residues. The ends lost 0 bases at V and 7 bases at J; junction bases unmatched: 8. The clonotype originates from a man between 50 and 59 years old with multiple sclerosis. The chain links TRBV6-5 to TRBJ2-1; 8 bases match TRBD2. Sequencing input: PBMCs. The CDR3 nucleotides are TGTGCCAGCAGTTACTCGTTCAGCGGGGGTCAAAATGAGCAGTTCTTC. It encodes CASSYSFSGGQNEQFF.